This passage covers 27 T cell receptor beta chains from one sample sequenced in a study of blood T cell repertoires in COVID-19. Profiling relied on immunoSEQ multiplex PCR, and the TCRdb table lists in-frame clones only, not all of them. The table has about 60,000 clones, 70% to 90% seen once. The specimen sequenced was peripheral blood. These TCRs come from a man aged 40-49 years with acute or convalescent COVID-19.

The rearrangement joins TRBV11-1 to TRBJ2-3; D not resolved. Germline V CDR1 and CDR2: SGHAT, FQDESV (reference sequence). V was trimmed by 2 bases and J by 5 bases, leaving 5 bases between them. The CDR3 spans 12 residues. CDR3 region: CASSLSRDTQYF. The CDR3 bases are TGTGCCAGCAGCTTATCGAGAGATACGCAGTATTTT.

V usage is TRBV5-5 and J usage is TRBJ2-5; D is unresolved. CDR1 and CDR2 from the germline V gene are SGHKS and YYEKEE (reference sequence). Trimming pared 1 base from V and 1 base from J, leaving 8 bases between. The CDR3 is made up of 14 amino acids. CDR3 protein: CASSLTDFQETQYF. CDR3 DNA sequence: TGTGCCAGCAGCTTGACCGACTTCCAAGAGACCCAGTACTTC.

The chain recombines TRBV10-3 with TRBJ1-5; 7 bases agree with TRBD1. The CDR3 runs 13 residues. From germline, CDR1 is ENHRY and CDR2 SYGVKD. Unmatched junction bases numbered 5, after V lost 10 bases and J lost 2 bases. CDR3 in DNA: TGTGCCAACCAGGGGGACGGCAATCAGCCCCAGCATTTT. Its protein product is CANQGDGNQPQHF.

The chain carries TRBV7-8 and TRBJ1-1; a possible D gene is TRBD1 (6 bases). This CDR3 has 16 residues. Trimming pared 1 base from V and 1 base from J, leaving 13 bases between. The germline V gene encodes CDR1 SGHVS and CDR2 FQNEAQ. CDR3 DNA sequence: TGTGCCAGCAGCTTAGAGTGGCAGGGGAGGAACACTGAAGCTTTCTTT. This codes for CASSLEWQGRNTEAFF.

The CDR3 sequence is CASSPPGVDYGYTF. As DNA, the CDR3 is TGCGCCAGCAGTCCGCCAGGGGTAGACTATGGCTACACCTTC. The genes are TRBV4-1 and TRBJ1-2; D is possibly TRBD1 (6 bases). The CDR3 has 14 residues. V was cut by 6 bases and J by 3 bases, with 14 bases left in between. CDR1 and CDR2 (germline): MGHRA, YSYEKL.

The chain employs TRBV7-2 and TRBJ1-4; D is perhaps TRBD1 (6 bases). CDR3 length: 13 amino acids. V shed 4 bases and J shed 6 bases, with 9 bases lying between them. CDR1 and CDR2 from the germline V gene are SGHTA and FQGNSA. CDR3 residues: CASSSQGYEKLFF. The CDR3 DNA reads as TGTGCCAGCAGCTCACAGGGATATGAAAAACTGTTTTTT.

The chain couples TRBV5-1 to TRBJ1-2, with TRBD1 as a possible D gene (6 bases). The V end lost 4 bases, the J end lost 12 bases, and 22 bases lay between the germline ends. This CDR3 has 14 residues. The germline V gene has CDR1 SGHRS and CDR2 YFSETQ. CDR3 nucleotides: TGCGCCAGCAGCATAACCGGGACACCCGATCGTGACACCTTC. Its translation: CASSITGTPDRDTF.

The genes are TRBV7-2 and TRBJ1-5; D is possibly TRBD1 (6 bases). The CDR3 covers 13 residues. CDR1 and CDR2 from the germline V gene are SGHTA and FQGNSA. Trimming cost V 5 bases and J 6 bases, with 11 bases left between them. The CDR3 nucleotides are TGTGCCAGCAGCCTGGACAGACTTCAGCCCCAGCATTTT. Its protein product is CASSLDRLQPQHF.

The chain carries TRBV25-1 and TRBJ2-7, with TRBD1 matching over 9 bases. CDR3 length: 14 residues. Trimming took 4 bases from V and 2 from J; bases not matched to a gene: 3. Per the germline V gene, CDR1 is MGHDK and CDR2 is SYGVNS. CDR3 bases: TGTGCCAGCAGTGGGACAGGGGAGGCCTACGAGCAGTACTTC. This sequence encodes CASSGTGEAYEQYF.

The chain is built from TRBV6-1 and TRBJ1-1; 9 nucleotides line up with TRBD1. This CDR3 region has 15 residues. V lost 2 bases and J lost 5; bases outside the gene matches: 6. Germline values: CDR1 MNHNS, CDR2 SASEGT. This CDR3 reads CASSEKTGGRTEAFF. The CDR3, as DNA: TGTGCCAGCAGTGAAAAGACAGGGGGACGGACTGAAGCTTTCTTT.

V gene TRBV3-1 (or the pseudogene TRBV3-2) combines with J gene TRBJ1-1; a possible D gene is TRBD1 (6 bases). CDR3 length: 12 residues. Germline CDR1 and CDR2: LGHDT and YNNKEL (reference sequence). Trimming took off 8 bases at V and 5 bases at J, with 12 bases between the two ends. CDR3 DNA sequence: TGTGCCAGCCAGGGGCAGGGGACTGAAGCTTTCTTT. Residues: CASQGQGTEAFF.

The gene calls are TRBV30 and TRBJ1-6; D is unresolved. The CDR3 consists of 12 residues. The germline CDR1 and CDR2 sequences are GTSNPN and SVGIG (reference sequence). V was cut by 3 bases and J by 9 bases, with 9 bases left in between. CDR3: CAWRVRSSPLHF. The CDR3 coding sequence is TGTGCCTGGAGAGTGAGAAGTTCACCCCTCCACTTT.

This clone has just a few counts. This CDR3 reads CAISPRDSQETQYF. CDR3 DNA sequence: TGTGCCATCAGCCCCCGGGACTCACAAGAGACCCAGTACTTC. The chain is built from TRBV10-3 and TRBJ2-5; weak D call: TRBD2 (6 bases). The CDR3 has 14 amino acids. The V end lost 6 bases, the J end lost 2 bases, and 13 bases lay between the germline ends. Germline values: CDR1 ENHRY, CDR2 SYGVKD.

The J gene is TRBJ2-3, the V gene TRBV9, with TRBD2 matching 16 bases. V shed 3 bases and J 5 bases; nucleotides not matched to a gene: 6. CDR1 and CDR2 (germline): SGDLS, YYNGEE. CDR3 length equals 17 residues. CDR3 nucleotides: TGTGCCAGCAGCGCTGGGACTAGCGGGGGGGTAGGAGATACGCAGTATTTT. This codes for CASSAGTSGGVGDTQYF. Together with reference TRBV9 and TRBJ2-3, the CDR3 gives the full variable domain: DSGVTQTPKHLITATGQRVTLRCSPRSGDLSVYWYQQSLDQGLQFLIQYYNGEERAKGNILERFSAQQFPDLHSELNLSSLELGDSALYFCASSAGTSGGVGDTQYFGPGTRLTVL.

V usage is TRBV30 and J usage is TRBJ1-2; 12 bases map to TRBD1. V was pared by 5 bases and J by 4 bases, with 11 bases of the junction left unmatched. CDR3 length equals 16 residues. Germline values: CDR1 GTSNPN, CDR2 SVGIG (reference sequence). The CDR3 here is CAWSGRDRGRVYGYTF. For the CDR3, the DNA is TGTGCCTGGTCCGGTCGGGACAGGGGGCGCGTCTATGGCTACACCTTC.

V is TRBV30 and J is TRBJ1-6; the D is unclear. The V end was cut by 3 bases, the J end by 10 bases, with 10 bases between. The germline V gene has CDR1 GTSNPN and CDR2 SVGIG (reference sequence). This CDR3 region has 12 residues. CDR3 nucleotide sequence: TGTGCCTGGAGCGAGAGTGAATCACCCCTCCACTTT. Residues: CAWSESESPLHF.

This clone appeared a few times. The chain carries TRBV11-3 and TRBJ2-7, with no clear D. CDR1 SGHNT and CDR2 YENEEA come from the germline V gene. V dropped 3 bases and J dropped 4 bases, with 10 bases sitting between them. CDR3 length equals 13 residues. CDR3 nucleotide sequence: TGTGCCAGCAGCTTGGCAGGCCTATACGAGCAGTACTTC. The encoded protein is CASSLAGLYEQYF.

The DNA for the CDR3 is TGTGCCAGCCCCGGGGAGGAAGAAGCTTTCTTT. This encodes CASPGEEEAFF. The chain recombines TRBV25-1 with TRBJ1-1; no definite D call. Germline CDR1 and CDR2: MGHDK and SYGVNS. CDR3 length equals 11 residues. V gave up 8 bases and J gave up 8 bases, with 12 bases separating them.

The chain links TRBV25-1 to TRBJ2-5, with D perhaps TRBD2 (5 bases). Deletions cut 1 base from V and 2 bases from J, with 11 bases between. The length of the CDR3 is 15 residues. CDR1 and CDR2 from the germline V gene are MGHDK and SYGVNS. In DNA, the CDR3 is TGTGCCAGCAGTGAATTCGGGGAACCACAAGAGACCCAGTACTTC. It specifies CASSEFGEPQETQYF.

Written as DNA, the CDR3 is TGTGCCAGCAGCCAAGTGGGAGGGAGCGTGGTGAACACTGAAGCTTTCTTT. It encodes CASSQVGGSVVNTEAFF. V usage is TRBV14 and J usage is TRBJ1-1; no definite D call. V lost 1 base and J 0 bases, leaving 15 bases between the germline ends. The CDR3 length is 17 residues. Germline V lookup: CDR1 SGHDN, CDR2 FVKESK.

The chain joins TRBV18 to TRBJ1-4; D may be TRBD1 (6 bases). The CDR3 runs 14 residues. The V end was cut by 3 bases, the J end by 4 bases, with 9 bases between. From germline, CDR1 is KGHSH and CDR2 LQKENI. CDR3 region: CASSPAGVNEKLFF. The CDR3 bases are TGTGCCAGCTCACCGGCAGGGGTTAATGAAAAACTGTTTTTT.

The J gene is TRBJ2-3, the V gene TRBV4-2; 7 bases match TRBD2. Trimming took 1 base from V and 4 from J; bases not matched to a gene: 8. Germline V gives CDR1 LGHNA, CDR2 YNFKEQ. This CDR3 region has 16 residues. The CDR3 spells CASSQVSSAGADTQYF. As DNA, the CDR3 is TGTGCCAGCAGCCAAGTTAGTTCGGCGGGGGCAGATACGCAGTATTTT.

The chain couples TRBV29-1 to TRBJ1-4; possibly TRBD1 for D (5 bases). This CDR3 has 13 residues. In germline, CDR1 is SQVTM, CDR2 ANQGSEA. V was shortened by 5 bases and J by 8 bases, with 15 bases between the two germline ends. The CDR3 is CSVFFAGKEKLFF. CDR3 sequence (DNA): TGCAGCGTTTTTTTTGCAGGGAAGGAAAAACTGTTTTTT.

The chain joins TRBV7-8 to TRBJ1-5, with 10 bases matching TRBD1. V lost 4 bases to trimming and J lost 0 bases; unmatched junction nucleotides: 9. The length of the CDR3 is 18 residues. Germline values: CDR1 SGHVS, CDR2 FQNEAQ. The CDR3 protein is CASSSGQGGPYSNQPQHF. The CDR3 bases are TGTGCCAGCAGCTCAGGACAGGGGGGTCCTTATAGCAATCAGCCCCAGCATTTT.

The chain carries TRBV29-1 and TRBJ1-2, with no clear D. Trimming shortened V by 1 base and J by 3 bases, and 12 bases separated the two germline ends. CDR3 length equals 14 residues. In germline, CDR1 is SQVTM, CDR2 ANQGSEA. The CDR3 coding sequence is TGCAGCGTTGAAGGAGGAGTTCGGGACTATGGCTACACCTTC. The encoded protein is CSVEGGVRDYGYTF. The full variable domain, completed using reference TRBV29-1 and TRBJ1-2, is SAVISQKPSRDICQRGTSLTIQCQVDSQVTMMFWYRQQPGQSLTLIATANQGSEATYESGFVIDKFPISRPNLTFSTLTVSNMSPEDSSIYLCSVEGGVRDYGYTFGSGTRLTVV.

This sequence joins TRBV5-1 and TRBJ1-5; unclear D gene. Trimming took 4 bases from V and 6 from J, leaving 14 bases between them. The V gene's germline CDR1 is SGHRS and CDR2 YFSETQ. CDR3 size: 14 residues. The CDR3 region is CASSRVSGSQPQHF. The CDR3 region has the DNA TGCGCCAGCAGCCGGGTAAGCGGGAGTCAGCCCCAGCATTTT.

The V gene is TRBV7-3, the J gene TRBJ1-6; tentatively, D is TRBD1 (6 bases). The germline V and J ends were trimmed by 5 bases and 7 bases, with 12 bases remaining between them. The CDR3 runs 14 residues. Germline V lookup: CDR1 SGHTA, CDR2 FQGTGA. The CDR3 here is CASSADSLNSPLHF. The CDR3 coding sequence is TGTGCCAGCAGCGCGGACAGTCTCAATTCACCCCTCCACTTT.